Presented here are 17 T cell receptor beta chains from one specimen sequenced in a study of blood T cell repertoires in COVID-19 (dated by TCRdb to between 2020 and 2021). The library was produced with the immunoSEQ multiplex PCR assay. TCRdb re-hosts the immuneACCESS table, in-frame sequences only. Its copies lack some clones; in the studies checked, an unresolved V gene accounts for under half of them, and the cause for the rest is not known. The sample contains about 300,000 clones, 85% to 90% of them found a single time. 1.5% to 2% of the sample is taken by the ten largest. Sequenced: peripheral blood. The receptors here all came from a woman aged 25 to 39 with COVID-19, enrolled during active disease.

This sequence joins TRBV19 and TRBJ1-2; no definite D call. V lost 1 base, J lost 0 bases, and 6 bases lay in between. CDR1 is LNHDA and CDR2 is SQIVND in the germline V gene (reference sequence). The CDR3 totals 14 residues. The CDR3: CASSIGQTNYGYTF. CDR3 nucleotide sequence: TGTGCCAGTAGTATAGGACAAACTAACTATGGCTACACCTTC. The full variable domain, in which reference TRBV19 and TRBJ1-2 provide the parts outside the CDR3, is DGGITQSPKYLFRKEGQNVTLSCEQNLNHDAMYWYRQDPGQGLRLIYYSQIVNDFQKGDIAEGYSVSREKKESFPLTVTSAQKNPTAFYLCASSIGQTNYGYTFGSGTRLTVV.

CDR3 in amino acids: CAIAGRTSTDTQYF. CDR3 DNA sequence: TGTGCCATCGCTGGGCGTACAAGCACAGATACGCAGTATTTT. V and J are TRBV10-3 and TRBJ2-3; no reliable D call. Deletions cut 8 bases from V and 0 bases from J, with 12 bases between. Per the germline V gene, CDR1 is ENHRY and CDR2 is SYGVKD. CDR3 length equals 14 residues.

DNA of the CDR3: TGTGCCAGCAGCCATGGAGACAGAAAGAACACTGAAGCTTTCTTT. It codes for CASSHGDRKNTEAFF. The V gene is TRBV3-1 (or the pseudogene TRBV3-2), the J gene TRBJ1-1, with a possible D match to TRBD1 (5 bases). V lost 3 bases, J lost 1 base, and 12 bases lay in between. CDR3 size: 15 residues. The germline gives CDR1 LGHDT, CDR2 YNNKEL (reference sequence).

The V and J genes are TRBV7-8 and TRBJ1-1, with TRBD1 identical over 8 bases. Looked up from germline, CDR1 is SGHVS and CDR2 is FQNEAQ. This CDR3 has 16 residues. Losses at the gene ends were 5 bases for V and 6 bases for J; bases not matched to a gene: 14. The CDR3 loop is CASSPVAGGLVAEAFF. The CDR3 DNA is TGTGCCAGCAGCCCTGTAGCAGGGGGCTTAGTCGCTGAAGCTTTCTTT.

The rearrangement uses TRBV2 and TRBJ1-6; weak D call: TRBD1 (5 bases). Trimming took 10 bases from V and 0 from J, leaving 13 bases between them. Germline CDR1 is SNHLY and CDR2 is FYNNEI. The CDR3 spans 15 residues. The CDR3, as DNA: TGTGCCACAAGACAGCCGAGCTCCTATAATTCACCCCTCCACTTT. This sequence encodes CATRQPSSYNSPLHF.

V and J are TRBV30 and TRBJ2-2; D gene unclear. Trimming removed 2 bases at V and 7 bases at J, with 5 bases between. In germline, CDR1 is GTSNPN, CDR2 SVGIG (reference sequence). The CDR3 contains 11 residues. Written as DNA, the CDR3 is TGTGCCTGGAGTATAAACGGGGAGCTGTTTTTT. This encodes CAWSINGELFF. Based on the CDR3 plus reference TRBV30 and TRBJ2-2, the full variable domain is SQTIHQWPATLVQPVGSPLSLECTVEGTSNPNLYWYRQAAGRGLQLLFYSVGIGQISSEVPQNLSASRPQDRQFILSSKKLLLSDSGFYLCAWSINGELFFGEGSRLTVL.

V and J are TRBV6-5 and TRBJ1-4; weak D call: TRBD1 (6 bases). The CDR3 contains 16 residues. Germline-derived CDR1 and CDR2 are MNHEY and SVGAGI. Trimming left V 1 base short and J 3 bases short, with 12 bases between. The CDR3 sequence: CASSYLGAEANEKLFF. The CDR3 DNA reads TGTGCCAGCAGTTACTTGGGGGCAGAGGCTAATGAAAAACTGTTTTTT.

The chain carries TRBV6-6 and TRBJ2-7, with D possibly TRBD1 on 6 matching bases. This CDR3 comprises 15 residues. Between the trimmed V and J ends, which lost 6 bases and 7 bases, there was a span of 22 bases. CDR1 is MNHNY and CDR2 is SVGAGI in the germline V gene (reference sequence). The CDR3 is CASRPSRDTWEEQYV. The CDR3 nucleotides read TGTGCCAGCAGGCCATCTCGGGACACTTGGGAGGAGCAGTACGTC.

The chain employs TRBV9 and TRBJ1-1; D is uncertain. This CDR3 is 14 amino acids long. Trimming pared 4 bases from V and 11 bases from J, leaving 21 bases between. Looked up from germline, CDR1 is SGDLS and CDR2 is YYNGEE. In nucleotides, the CDR3 is TGTGCCAGCAGCCCATACTTCGATCCTTCTTCGGCTTTCTTT. Its protein is CASSPYFDPSSAFF. The full variable domain, completed using reference TRBV9 and TRBJ1-1, is DSGVTQTPKHLITATGQRVTLRCSPRSGDLSVYWYQQSLDQGLQFLIQYYNGEERAKGNILERFSAQQFPDLHSELNLSSLELGDSALYFCASSPYFDPSSAFFGQGTRLTVV.

The chain combines TRBV21-1 with TRBJ2-1; no DNA check was done on the table's D call, TRBD1. TRBV21-1 is marked as a pseudogene. CDR3 length equals 17 residues. DNA of the CDR3: TGTGCCAGCAGCAAACCCCCAGGTTTGAGCTCCTACAATGAGCAGTTCTTC. It codes for CASSKPPGLSSYNEQFF.

This chain uses TRBV13 with TRBJ1-6; no definite D call. CDR1 is PRHDT and CDR2 is FYEKMQ in the germline V gene (reference sequence). Trimming removed 3 bases from V and 8 bases from J, with 5 bases in between. CDR3 size: 12 residues. CDR3 in DNA: TGTGCCAGCAGCTTGGCGGATTCACCCCTCCACTTT. It encodes CASSLADSPLHF.

The V and J genes are TRBV6-5 and TRBJ2-7; 8 bases are shared with TRBD1. J gave up 2 bases and V 5 bases, and 2 bases lay outside the gene matches. This CDR3 spans 13 amino acids. Germline V lookup: CDR1 MNHEY, CDR2 SVGAGI. The chain's CDR3 is CASSQQGAYEQYF. The CDR3 bases are TGTGCCAGCAGTCAACAGGGGGCCTACGAGCAGTACTTC.

This clone was counted a single time. CDR3 sequence reads: CASSPKTGTSGGVSTDTQYF. CDR3 sequence (DNA): TGTGCCAGCAGCCCTAAGACCGGGACTAGCGGGGGAGTAAGCACAGATACGCAGTATTTT. This chain connects TRBV13 to TRBJ2-3; TRBD2 agrees at 14 bases. The length of the CDR3 is 20 residues. Per germline, CDR1 PRHDT and CDR2 FYEKMQ (reference sequence). The trim removed 5 bases at V and 0 bases at J, leaving 13 bases unmatched.

V gene TRBV19 combines with J gene TRBJ1-1, with D unresolved. Trimming took 1 base from V and 5 from J, leaving 8 bases between them. Germline lookup yields CDR1 LNHDA and CDR2 SQIVND (reference sequence). The CDR3 sequence is 13 residues long. In DNA form, the CDR3 reads TGTGCCAGTAGTATAGTACTAACGACTGAAGCTTTCTTT. Protein product: CASSIVLTTEAFF.

This chain joins TRBV12-3 or TRBV12-4 and TRBJ2-1, with D hard to call. This CDR3 comprises 12 residues. Trimming left V 5 bases short and J 7 bases short, with 9 bases between. CDR3 DNA: TGTGCCAGCAGTCAATACTCGAATGAGCAGTTCTTC. It encodes CASSQYSNEQFF.

The chain has TRBV24-1 and TRBJ2-5; 13 bases match TRBD2. The CDR3 length is 17 residues. With V trimmed by 1 base and J by 4 bases, 5 bases remained unmatched. CDR1 and CDR2 (germline): KGHDR, SFDVKD. CDR3 nucleotide sequence: TGTGCCACCAGTGATTTCCCGGGACTAGCGGGGCGAGAGACCCAGTACTTC. Amino acid sequence: CATSDFPGLAGRETQYF.

V usage is TRBV7-9 and J usage is TRBJ1-1; 7 positions agree with TRBD1. CDR1 and CDR2 (germline): SEHNR, FQNEAQ (reference sequence). The ends lost 5 bases at V and 0 bases at J; junction bases unmatched: 3. The CDR3 runs 14 residues. CDR3 loop: CASSPQGVNTEAFF. CDR3 in DNA: TGTGCCAGCAGCCCGCAGGGGGTGAACACTGAAGCTTTCTTT.